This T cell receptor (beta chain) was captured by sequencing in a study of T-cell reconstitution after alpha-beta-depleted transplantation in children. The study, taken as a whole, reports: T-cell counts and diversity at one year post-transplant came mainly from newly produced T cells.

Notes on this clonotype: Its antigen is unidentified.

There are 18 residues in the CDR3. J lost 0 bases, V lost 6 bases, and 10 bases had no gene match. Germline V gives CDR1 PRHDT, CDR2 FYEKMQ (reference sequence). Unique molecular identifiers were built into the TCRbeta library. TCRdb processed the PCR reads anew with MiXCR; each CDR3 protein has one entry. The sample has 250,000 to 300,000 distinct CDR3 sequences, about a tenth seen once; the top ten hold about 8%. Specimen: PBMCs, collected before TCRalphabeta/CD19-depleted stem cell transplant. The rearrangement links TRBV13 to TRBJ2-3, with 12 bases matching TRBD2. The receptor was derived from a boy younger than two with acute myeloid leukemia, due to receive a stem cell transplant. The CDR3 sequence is CASRLRLAGVPSTDTQYF. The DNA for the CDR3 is TGTGCCAGCAGACTAAGACTAGCGGGAGTTCCTAGCACAGATACGCAGTATTTT.